This TCR beta chain was found in a study of CXCR3-negative and CXCR3-positive naive CD8 T cells. Notes on the study in general: Researchers reported similar TRBV-TRBJ usage in naive CXCR3-negative and CXCR3-positive cells, though memory differed.

Germline lookup yields CDR1 SEHNR and CDR2 FQNEAQ (reference sequence). There are 14 residues in the CDR3. About this clonotype itself: The antigen remains unidentified.

UMI-labeled TRB cDNA libraries were prepared by 5' RACE. TCRdb reprocessed the 5' RACE reads and reports one entry per CDR3 protein, with no DNA. The table lists 35,000 to 50,000 distinct CDR3 sequences. Subsets of CD8+ T cells were each sorted in triplicate at 270,000 or so cells apiece. This sequence joins TRBV7-9 and TRBJ2-3; TCRdb selects TRBD1, and the lack of DNA leaves this call unchecked. This clonotype originated in a human donor in good health. Some clones in this sample may be carry-over from other donors' samples. Sequenced input: memory CD8+ T cells from blood. The CDR3 reads CASSPGQSTDTQYF.